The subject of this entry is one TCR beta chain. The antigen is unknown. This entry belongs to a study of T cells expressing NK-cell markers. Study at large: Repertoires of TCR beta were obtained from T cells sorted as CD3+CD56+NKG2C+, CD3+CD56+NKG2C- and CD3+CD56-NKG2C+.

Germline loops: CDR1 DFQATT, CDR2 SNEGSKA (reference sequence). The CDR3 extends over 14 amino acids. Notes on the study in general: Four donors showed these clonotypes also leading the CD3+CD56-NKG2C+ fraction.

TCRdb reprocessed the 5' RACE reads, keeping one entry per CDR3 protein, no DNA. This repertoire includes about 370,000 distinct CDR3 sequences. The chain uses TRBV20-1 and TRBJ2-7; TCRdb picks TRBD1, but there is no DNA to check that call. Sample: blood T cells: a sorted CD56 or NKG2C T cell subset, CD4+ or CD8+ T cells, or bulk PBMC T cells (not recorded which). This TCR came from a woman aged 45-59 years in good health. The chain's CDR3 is CSANTGQQMGEQYF.